This TCR beta chain comes out of a study of cytomegalovirus exposure and HLA in healthy donors. The V end lost 0 bases, the J end lost 2 bases, and 11 bases lay between the germline ends. The CDR3 loop spans 15 amino acids. CDR1 is SGDLS and CDR2 is YYNGEE in the germline V gene. The PCR made use of 60 Vbeta and 13 Jbeta primers. Some clones are missing from TCRdb's copy, which holds only in-frame ones; the method was immunoSEQ multiplex PCR. The table lists about 120,000 clones, roughly 80% of them singletons, with roughly 31% in the top ten. Concerning this clone: Antigen: not known.

Study-wide findings and caveats: Reports credit the classifier with highly specific, highly sensitive diagnosis of cytomegalovirus status. In a later analysis, the majority of CMV-associated beta chains seemingly showed HLA restriction.

Sequencing was done on a sample of PBMCs. This chain joins TRBV9 and TRBJ1-2, with a possible D match to TRBD1 (5 bases). This receptor was identified in a man in his fifties or sixties in good health and CMV-seropositive. The CDR3 region has the DNA TGTGCCAGCAGCGTAGATCCGGGGGTAAACTATGGCTACACCTTC. Protein: CASSVDPGVNYGYTF. The variable domain in full, with the rest retrieved from reference TRBV9 and TRBJ1-2, is DSGVTQTPKHLITATGQRVTLRCSPRSGDLSVYWYQQSLDQGLQFLIQYYNGEERAKGNILERFSAQQFPDLHSELNLSSLELGDSALYFCASSVDPGVNYGYTFGSGTRLTVV.